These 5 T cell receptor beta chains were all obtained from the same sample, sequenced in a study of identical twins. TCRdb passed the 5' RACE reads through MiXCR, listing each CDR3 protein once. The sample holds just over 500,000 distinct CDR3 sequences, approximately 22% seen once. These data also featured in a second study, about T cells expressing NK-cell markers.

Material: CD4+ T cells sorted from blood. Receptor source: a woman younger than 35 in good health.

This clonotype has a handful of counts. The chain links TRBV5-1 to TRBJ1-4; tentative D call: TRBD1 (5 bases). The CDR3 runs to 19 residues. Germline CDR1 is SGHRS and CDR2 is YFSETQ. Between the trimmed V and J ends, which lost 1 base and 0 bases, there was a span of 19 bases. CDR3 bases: TGCGCCAGCAGCTTGCTCCCCGGCCTACAGGCCTCAACTAATGAAAAACTGTTTTTT. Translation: CASSLLPGLQASTNEKLFF.

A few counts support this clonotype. In DNA, the CDR3 is TGTGCCACCAGTGATTCGCGGACAGGTGGCCTTCAAGAGACCCAGTACTTC. As protein: CATSDSRTGGLQETQYF. The chain employs TRBV24-1 and TRBJ2-5, with TRBD1 matching 7 bases. The CDR3 runs 17 residues. V shed 2 bases and J 2 bases; nucleotides not matched to a gene: 10. The germline V gene has CDR1 KGHDR and CDR2 SFDVKD.

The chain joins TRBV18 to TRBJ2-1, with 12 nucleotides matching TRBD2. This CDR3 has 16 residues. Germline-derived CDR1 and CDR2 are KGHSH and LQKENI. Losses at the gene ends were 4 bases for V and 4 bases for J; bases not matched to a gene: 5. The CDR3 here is CASSRNGTSGYNEQFF. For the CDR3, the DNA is TGTGCCAGCTCACGCAACGGGACTAGCGGGTACAATGAGCAGTTCTTC.

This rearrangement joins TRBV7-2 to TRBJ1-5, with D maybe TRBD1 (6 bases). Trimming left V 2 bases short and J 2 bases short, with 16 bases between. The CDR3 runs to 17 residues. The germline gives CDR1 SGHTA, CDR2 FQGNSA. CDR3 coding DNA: TGTGCCAGCAGCTTAAGGGGGGAGGCTGTGGGCAATCAGCCCCAGCATTTT. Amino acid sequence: CASSLRGEAVGNQPQHF.

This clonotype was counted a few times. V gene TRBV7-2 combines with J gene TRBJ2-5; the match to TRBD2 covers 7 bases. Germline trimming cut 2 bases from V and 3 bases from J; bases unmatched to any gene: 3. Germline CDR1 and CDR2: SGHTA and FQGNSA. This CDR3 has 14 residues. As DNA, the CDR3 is TGTGCCAGCAGCTTATTCCTAGCGGAAGAGACCCAGTACTTC. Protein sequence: CASSLFLAEETQYF.